Each of the 23 T cell receptor beta chains below was sequenced from the same sample in a study of neoadjuvant anti-PD-1 for oral cavity cancer (dated by TCRdb to the early 2020s). The library was generated by the immunoSEQ multiplex PCR assay. This immuneACCESS table, as held by TCRdb, lists in-frame sequences with V and J called but not all clones. Of the missing ones, under half trace to an unresolved V gene in checked studies; the others have no known cause. This sample has roughly 14,000 clones in its table, and 70% of those were observed once. Approximately 3.2% of the sample lies in the top ten. What this sample's time point label stands for: after neoadjuvant nivolumab, at surgical resection. Sequenced here: PBMCs, sampled after nivolumab (anti-PD-1) treatment. Receptor source: a person between 40 and 85 years old with oral cavity squamous cell carcinoma.

This chain joins TRBV12-5 and TRBJ2-3, with D possibly matching TRBD2 (5 bases). Germline CDR1 LGHNT, CDR2 FRNRAP. V shed 8 bases and J shed 4 bases, with 22 bases lying between them. The CDR3 has 16 residues. The DNA of the CDR3 is TGTGCTAGTCCCCCCGAGGGCCATCCAGGCGCAGATACGCAGTATTTT. Protein: CASPPEGHPGADTQYF.

V usage is TRBV6-4 and J usage is TRBJ2-2; 8 nucleotides align to TRBD2. After removal of 5 bases from V and 4 bases from J, the junction contained 6 bases not matched to a gene. Germline values: CDR1 MRHNA, CDR2 SNTAGT. The CDR3 covers 15 residues. CDR3 sequence reads: CASSSSGGATGELFF. The CDR3, as DNA: TGTGCCAGCAGTTCGAGCGGGGGAGCCACCGGGGAGCTGTTTTTT.

The chain joins TRBV6-5 to TRBJ2-1, with 10 bases matching TRBD1. The V gene's germline CDR1 is MNHEY and CDR2 SVGAGI. The CDR3 consists of 16 residues. Unmatched junction bases numbered 6, after V lost 4 bases and J lost 3 bases. The CDR3 DNA reads as TGTGCCAGCAGTTCCCCGGGGGACAGGGGCTACAATGAGCAGTTCTTC. Amino acid sequence: CASSSPGDRGYNEQFF.

The J gene is TRBJ2-1, the V gene TRBV6-1; D ambiguous. There are 16 residues in the CDR3. Trimming took off 2 bases at V and 0 bases at J, with 11 bases between the two ends. Germline CDR1 is MNHNS and CDR2 is SASEGT. The CDR3 DNA reads as TGTGCCAGCAGTGAACGTGGGGTTAACTCCTACAATGAGCAGTTCTTC. Residues: CASSERGVNSYNEQFF.

This clone showed up just a few times. The CDR3 DNA is TGTGCCAGCAGCTCCGGGGGGTTCTATGGCTACACCTTC. Protein sequence: CASSSGGFYGYTF. The chain has TRBV7-9 and TRBJ1-2, with a possible D match to TRBD1 (5 bases). The CDR3 is made up of 13 amino acids. CDR1 is SEHNR and CDR2 is FQNEAQ in the germline V gene (reference sequence). The ends were cut back, 4 bases at V and 4 bases at J, with 10 bases in the middle.

The genes are TRBV19 and TRBJ2-2; D unclear. CDR1 and CDR2 (germline): LNHDA, SQIVND (reference sequence). The CDR3 length is 15 residues. The germline V and J ends were trimmed by 3 bases and 0 bases, with 8 bases remaining between them. The CDR3 loop reads CASSIFATNTGELFF. In DNA, the CDR3 is TGTGCCAGTAGTATCTTCGCAACGAACACCGGGGAGCTGTTTTTT.

This clone showed up just once. The gene calls are TRBV2 and TRBJ2-3; tentative D call: TRBD1 (5 bases). V was shortened by 5 bases and J by 2 bases, with 11 bases between the two germline ends. Germline CDR1 is SNHLY and CDR2 is FYNNEI. This CDR3 region has 14 residues. The CDR3: CASSLQGLTDTQYF. CDR3 bases: TGTGCCAGCAGTCTGCAGGGCCTCACAGATACGCAGTATTTT.

The chain couples TRBV9 to TRBJ2-7; 10 nucleotides match TRBD1. CDR1 SGDLS and CDR2 YYNGEE come from the germline V gene. V was pared by 2 bases and J by 0 bases, with 5 bases of the junction left unmatched. CDR3 length: 16 residues. CDR3 loop: CASSVGQGPVSYEQYF. In nucleotides, the CDR3 is TGTGCCAGCAGCGTGGGACAGGGGCCCGTCTCCTACGAGCAGTACTTC.

This sequence joins TRBV5-6 and TRBJ1-1; 10 bases line up with TRBD1. V was clipped by 0 bases and J by 4 bases; unmatched bases: 3. This CDR3 is built from 15 residues. Germline V gives CDR1 SGHDT, CDR2 YYEEEE. The CDR3 loop reads CASSLVRTGGTEAFF. The CDR3 nucleotides are TGTGCCAGCAGCTTGGTTCGGACAGGGGGCACTGAAGCTTTCTTT.

V is TRBV7-2 and J is TRBJ2-2; possibly TRBD2 for D (7 bases). The CDR3 extends over 15 amino acids. The germline V gene encodes CDR1 SGHTA and CDR2 FQGNSA. Trimming removed 0 bases from V and 6 bases from J, with 11 bases in between. The CDR3: CASSLAGGLSGELFF. The CDR3 DNA follows: TGTGCCAGCAGCTTAGCGGGGGGGCTATCCGGGGAGCTGTTTTTT. Filled out from reference TRBV7-2 and TRBJ2-2, the complete variable domain reads GAGVSQSPSNKVTEKGKDVELRCDPISGHTALYWYRQSLGQGLEFLIYFQGNSAPDKSGLPSDRFSAERTGGSVSTLTIQRTQQEDSAVYLCASSLAGGLSGELFFGEGSRLTVL.

V and J are TRBV2 and TRBJ1-4, with TRBD1 identical over 9 bases. Germline trimming cut 6 bases from V and 1 base from J; bases unmatched to any gene: 6. Germline V gene lookup returns CDR1 SNHLY and CDR2 FYNNEI. The CDR3 is 16 amino acids. CDR3 nucleotides: TGTGCCAGCAGGGGGACAGGGCGGGTAACTAATGAAAAACTGTTTTTT. This sequence encodes CASRGTGRVTNEKLFF.

The rearrangement joins TRBV19 to TRBJ1-2; possible D gene TRBD1, 5 bases. V was trimmed by 7 bases and J by 0 bases, leaving 9 bases between them. CDR1 and CDR2 from the germline V gene are LNHDA and SQIVND (reference sequence). The CDR3 runs to 13 residues. CDR3 protein: CASTTGANYGYTF. In DNA form, the CDR3 reads TGTGCCAGTACCACAGGAGCTAACTATGGCTACACCTTC.

The gene calls are TRBV10-3 and TRBJ2-3; the match to TRBD2 covers 13 bases. Trimming at V came to 8 bases and at J to 2 bases, leaving 7 bases not matched to a gene. CDR1 is ENHRY, CDR2 SYGVKD, per germline. This CDR3 spans 16 amino acids. CDR3 DNA: TGTGCCATCCGGACTAGCGGGAGCCTCGACACAGATACGCAGTATTTT. Its protein product is CAIRTSGSLDTDTQYF.

This clone was recorded only once. The CDR3 DNA sequence: TGTGCCAGCAGCTTAACCGGGACAGCTTTCTTT. Translation gives CASSLTGTAFF. The chain combines TRBV7-2 with TRBJ1-1, with D possibly TRBD1 on 5 matching bases. Germline CDR1 SGHTA, CDR2 FQGNSA. V was trimmed by 2 bases and J by 10 bases, leaving 8 bases between them. The CDR3 is 11 amino acids.

The chain links TRBV4-1 to TRBJ2-7; 11 bases fit TRBD1. The V gene end was trimmed by 3 bases and the J gene end by 4 bases; junction bases not matched to a gene: 5. The germline V gene has CDR1 MGHRA and CDR2 YSYEKL. This CDR3 is 15 amino acids long. The CDR3 loop reads CASSQRTGGFYEQYF. CDR3 nucleotides: TGCGCCAGCAGCCAGCGGACAGGGGGCTTTTACGAGCAGTACTTC.

This clone was seen more than once but under ten times. The chain combines TRBV28 with TRBJ2-2; 12 nucleotides match TRBD1. The CDR3 runs 17 residues. Trimming removed 2 bases from V and 7 bases from J; junction bases left unmatched: 8. Germline V CDR1 and CDR2: MDHEN, SYDVKM. The CDR3 sequence is CASSLNPGQGAGGELFF. CDR3 DNA: TGTGCCAGCAGTTTAAACCCGGGACAGGGGGCAGGCGGGGAGCTGTTTTTT.

This rearrangement joins TRBV6-1 to TRBJ2-5; 12 bases are a match to TRBD2. The CDR3 runs 15 residues. Germline V lookup: CDR1 MNHNS, CDR2 SASEGT. Unmatched junction bases numbered 0, after V lost 2 bases and J lost 2 bases. The CDR3 is CASSELAGGQETQYF. The CDR3 DNA follows: TGTGCCAGCAGTGAACTAGCGGGAGGGCAAGAGACCCAGTACTTC.

V and J are TRBV7-9 and TRBJ2-6, with D possibly matching TRBD1 (5 bases). V was pared by 2 bases and J by 0 bases, with 17 bases between. The CDR3 totals 19 residues. Germline CDR1 is SEHNR and CDR2 is FQNEAQ (reference sequence). The CDR3 DNA follows: TGTGCCAGCAGCTTAATAACAGGCGCTGTCCTCTCTGGGGCCAACGTCCTGACTTTC. Amino acids: CASSLITGAVLSGANVLTF.

In its sample, this clone was seen once. The genes are TRBV14 and TRBJ2-5; maybe TRBD2 (5 bases). Germline V gene sequence: CDR1 SGHDN, CDR2 FVKESK. The CDR3 extends over 16 amino acids. V lost 3 bases, J lost 0 bases, and 14 bases lay in between. The CDR3 nucleotides are TGTGCCAGCAGCCAGGGTCTCGGGGTGCACCAAGAGACCCAGTACTTC. It is translated as CASSQGLGVHQETQYF.

This chain uses TRBV4-2 with TRBJ2-7, with 8 bases aligning to TRBD1. This CDR3 has 15 residues. Germline CDR1 is LGHNA and CDR2 is YNFKEQ. Germline trimming cut 1 base from V and 5 bases from J; bases unmatched to any gene: 7. The CDR3 here is CASSQGRQGRNEQYF. In DNA form, the CDR3 reads TGTGCCAGCAGCCAAGGCCGACAGGGGCGCAACGAGCAGTACTTC.

In nucleotides, the CDR3 is TGTGCCAGCAGCTTAGGGACGAGCAACTATGGCTACACCTTC. This codes for CASSLGTSNYGYTF. This chain links TRBV11-2 with TRBJ1-2; D is undetermined. Trimming took off 1 base at V and 2 bases at J, with 8 bases between the two ends. The CDR3 runs to 14 residues. CDR1 is SGHAT and CDR2 is FQNNGV in the germline V gene.

This chain joins TRBV5-6 and TRBJ1-4; a possible D gene is TRBD1 (5 bases). Trimming left V 6 bases short and J 4 bases short, with 13 bases between. Germline values: CDR1 SGHDT, CDR2 YYEEEE. The CDR3 consists of 14 residues. The CDR3 DNA sequence: TGTGCCAGCACCTCAGGGAGAGGTAATGAAAAACTGTTTTTT. Its protein product is CASTSGRGNEKLFF.

This clone was seen just once. This chain joins TRBV7-8 and TRBJ2-7; a weak D match, TRBD2 (5 bases). This CDR3 region has 14 residues. V was shortened by 1 base and J by 6 bases, with 13 bases between the two germline ends. Looked up from germline, CDR1 is SGHVS and CDR2 is FQNEAQ. This CDR3 reads CASSLEEGTREQYF. The CDR3 DNA follows: TGTGCCAGCAGCTTAGAAGAGGGCACCCGCGAGCAGTACTTC. Full variable domain (outside the CDR3, taken from reference TRBV7-8 and TRBJ2-7): GAGVSQSPRYKVAKRGQDVALRCDPISGHVSLFWYQQALGQGPEFLTYFQNEAQLDKSGLPSDRFFAERPEGSVSTLKIQRTQQEDSAVYLCASSLEEGTREQYFGPGTRLTVT.